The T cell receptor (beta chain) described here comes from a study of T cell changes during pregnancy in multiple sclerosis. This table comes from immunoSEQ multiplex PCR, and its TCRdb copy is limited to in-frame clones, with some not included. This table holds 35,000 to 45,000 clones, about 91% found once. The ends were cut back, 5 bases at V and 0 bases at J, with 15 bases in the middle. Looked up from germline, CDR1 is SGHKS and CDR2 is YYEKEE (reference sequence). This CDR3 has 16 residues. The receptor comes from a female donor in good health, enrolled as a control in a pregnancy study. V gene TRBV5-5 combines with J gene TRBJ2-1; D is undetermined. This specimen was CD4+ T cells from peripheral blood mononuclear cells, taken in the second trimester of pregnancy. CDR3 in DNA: TGTGCCAGCAGTCGTGCGACTGGGTCCTCCTACAATGAGCAGTTCTTC. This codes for CASSRATGSSYNEQFF.